The source of this TCR beta chain is a study of metastatic and nonmetastatic thyroid tumors. Overall study context: Thyroid patients, malignant and benign, had repertoires compared across blood and tumor or nodule tissue. General study points: Compared with benign nodules, malignant thyroid tumors were reported to have significantly higher TCR beta diversity in both blood and tumor.

Thyroid surgery was preceded by no treatment in any patient. Original data processing: CDR3 differences across clinicopathological groups were used to build a distant-metastasis classifier for papillary thyroid cancer. TCRdb reprocessed the PCR reads using MiXCR. The V and J calls, along with clone size, are taken from TCRdb and not from the paper's own processing. The table has roughly 53,000 clones, around 20% seen once. As concerns this clone: Its specificity is not known. Without the conserved terminal phenylalanine or tryptophan, this CDR3 likely stems from a read error. The DNA is omitted, as the CDR3 cannot be located on it reliably, and the CDR3 follows TCRdb's listing.

The sequenced sample was blood. This TCR came from a female donor with papillary thyroid cancer or a benign thyroid nodule (not recorded which). Some clones in this sample may be carry-over from other donors' samples.

The CDR3 sequence: CASKKQTNTESFL. The J gene is TRBJ1-1, the V gene TRBV19. The CDR3 is 13 residues long, counting both termini. Germline CDR1 is LNHDA and CDR2 is SQIVND (reference sequence).